This T cell receptor (beta chain) appears in the sequencing data of a study of TIL therapy for anti-PD-1-resistant metastatic lung cancer. Across the study: By whole-exome sequencing, median non-synonymous tumor mutation burden was approximately 1.4 mutations per megabase.

There are 15 residues in the CDR3. Germline lookup yields CDR1 MNHEY and CDR2 SMNVEV (reference sequence). The J segment lost 0 bases and the V segment lost 6 bases, leaving 7 bases of the junction unmatched. As for time point: pre-treatment sample, taken before nivolumab and TIL therapy. This was the immunoSEQ v3 assay. Each library reached about 2 million read pairs, or about 5-6.5 million at deep level. TCRdb's copy holds only in-frame clones and misses some; the assay was immunoSEQ multiplex PCR. The table shows about 45,000 clones, with 65% to 80% occurring only once. This material consisted of blood, taken at baseline. This TCR was sampled from a man aged 70 or older with non-small cell lung cancer. The gene calls are TRBV27 and TRBJ1-2; 7 bases are shared with TRBD1. CDR3 amino acids: CASRSGTASNYGYTF. In nucleotides, the CDR3 is TGTGCCAGCAGATCCGGGACAGCCTCTAACTATGGCTACACCTTC.